This TCR beta chain was documented in a study of human T cells and chemical hapten exposure. Study-level background: A roughly 2 cm by roughly 2 cm inner upper arm patch received 2% DPC for sensitization.

From the RACE reads, TCRdb called clonotypes with MiXCR, one entry per CDR3 protein. The top ten clones hold less than 2.5% of a sample with 80,000 to 100,000 distinct CDR3 sequences, around 12% of them seen once. Time point denoted: patch test 1, 2 weeks after DPC sensitization. Sample treatment: therapeutic diphenylcyclopropenone sensitization with weekly scalp DPC. The ends were cut back, 1 base at V and 4 bases at J, with 18 bases in the middle. Germline lookup yields CDR1 SGHRS and CDR2 YFSETQ. The CDR3 length is 16 residues. The sample was whole blood, taken in connection with sensitization to the hapten diphenylcyclopropenone (DPC). The chain links TRBV5-1 to TRBJ2-7; D might be TRBD1 or TRBD2, each matching 5 bases. This clonotype was sampled from a woman aged 40 to 55 with alopecia areata. Some clones in this sample may be carry-over from other donors' samples. The CDR3 loop is CASSLSTGSGRYEQYF. The DNA of the CDR3 is TGCGCCAGCAGCTTGTCTACGGGGTCGGGGCGATACGAGCAGTACTTC.